Each of the 14 T cell receptor beta chains below was sequenced from the same sample in a study of cytomegalovirus exposure and HLA in healthy donors. Primers for the PCR totalled 60 Vbeta and 13 Jbeta. Sequencing used immunoSEQ multiplex PCR; TCRdb keeps in-frame clones, though not all of them. Here the sample spans more than 100,000 clones, around 67% being singletons. Sequenced input: PBMCs. These receptor sequences come from a woman aged 50 to 65 in good health and CMV-seronegative.

The chain recombines TRBV29-1 with TRBJ2-7, with 11 bases aligning to TRBD2. The ends lost 6 bases at V and 3 bases at J; junction bases unmatched: 7. This CDR3 has 14 amino acids. From germline, CDR1 is SQVTM and CDR2 ANQGSEA. CDR3 in DNA: TGCAGCGTCGCAGGACTAGCGGGCCACTACGAGCAGTACTTC. Its protein is CSVAGLAGHYEQYF.

The V and J genes are TRBV5-1 and TRBJ2-5; 8 nucleotides align to TRBD1. V dropped 4 bases and J dropped 5; count of bases not matched to a gene: 10. CDR1 is SGHRS, CDR2 YFSETQ, per germline. This CDR3 spans 15 amino acids. The CDR3 is CASSRPDRGGETQYF. In nucleotides, the CDR3 is TGCGCCAGCAGCCGGCCCGACAGGGGCGGGGAGACCCAGTACTTC.

This chain connects TRBV18 to TRBJ2-3; D gene uncertain. The V gene lost 6 bases and the J gene lost 3 bases, with 10 bases spanning the gap. Germline V gives CDR1 KGHSH, CDR2 LQKENI. The CDR3 spans 13 residues. For the CDR3, the DNA is TGTGCCAGCTCGCTCCCTCAGACAGATACGCAGTATTTT. Protein: CASSLPQTDTQYF.

V is TRBV18 and J is TRBJ2-7, with D possibly TRBD1 on 5 matching bases. The V end was cut by 3 bases, the J end by 6 bases, with 12 bases between. The CDR3 length is 13 residues. Germline values: CDR1 KGHSH, CDR2 LQKENI. The CDR3 DNA is TGTGCCAGCTCACCGGGCGATGGGGCCGAGCAGTACTTC. Translation gives CASSPGDGAEQYF.

V and J are TRBV7-2 and TRBJ2-1; 7 nucleotides align to TRBD2. V dropped 4 bases and J dropped 9; count of bases not matched to a gene: 9. The CDR3 runs 14 residues. CDR1 and CDR2 (germline): SGHTA, FQGNSA. The CDR3 DNA sequence: TGTGCCAGCAGCTATAGCGGGTTGATTAGTGAGCAGTTCTTC. This codes for CASSYSGLISEQFF.

The chain couples TRBV6-5 to TRBJ2-7, with TRBD1 matching over 7 bases. The CDR3 spans 16 residues. Germline values: CDR1 MNHEY, CDR2 SVGAGI. The J segment lost 2 bases and the V segment lost 4 bases, leaving 11 bases of the junction unmatched. The CDR3 is CASSSRRQDRPYEQYF. The CDR3 region has the DNA TGTGCCAGCAGTTCAAGGCGCCAGGACAGGCCCTACGAGCAGTACTTC.

The chain employs TRBV5-6 and TRBJ2-3; TRBD2 might be the D (5 bases). The V end was cut by 4 bases, the J end by 4 bases, with 13 bases between. CDR3 length: 14 amino acids. Germline V CDR1 and CDR2: SGHDT, YYEEEE. This chain's CDR3 is CASSPEGRADTQYF. The DNA for the CDR3 is TGTGCCAGCAGCCCTGAGGGTCGGGCAGATACGCAGTATTTT.

The chain combines TRBV5-4 with TRBJ2-7; 7 bases line up with TRBD1. There are 13 residues in the CDR3. CDR1 is SGHNT and CDR2 is YYREEE in the germline V gene (reference sequence). V trimming: 2 bases; J trimming: 5 bases; junction bases outside the gene matches: 4. DNA of the CDR3: TGTGCCAGCAGCTTCGACAGGGTCCACGAGCAGTACTTC. Translating it yields CASSFDRVHEQYF.

This clone has only a few counts. Written as DNA, the CDR3 is TGTGCCAGCAGCTCTCGGACAGGGTCTGGAAACACCATATATTTT. Protein sequence: CASSSRTGSGNTIYF. The chain couples TRBV5-6 to TRBJ1-3; 8 bases match TRBD1. Trimming removed 3 bases from V and 1 base from J; junction bases left unmatched: 3. CDR1 is SGHDT and CDR2 is YYEEEE in the germline V gene. The CDR3 has 15 amino acids.

This clone was seen a few times. The chain carries TRBV6-6 and TRBJ2-3; 8 nucleotides line up with TRBD2. V was pared by 6 bases and J by 3 bases, with 11 bases of the junction left unmatched. This CDR3 comprises 16 residues. Germline loops: CDR1 MNHNY, CDR2 SVGAGI (reference sequence). This CDR3 is CASSPGGGAGTDTQYF. In DNA, the CDR3 is TGTGCCAGCAGCCCCGGGGGGGGAGCGGGGACAGATACGCAGTATTTT.

Note on this clone: One end of the junction does not line up with germline, which may come from a read error. The chain links TRBV27 to TRBJ2-2; D perhaps matches TRBD1 (5 bases). This CDR3 contains 18 residues. CDR1 and CDR2 (germline): MNHEY, SMNVEV (reference sequence). CDR3 DNA sequence: TGTGCCAGCAGTTCTGGCAGGGTGGATCTTCGGAACCCCGGGGAGCTGTTTTTT. Protein product: CASSSGRVDLRNPGELFF.

The chain employs TRBV19 and TRBJ2-7, with 8 nucleotides matching TRBD2. The germline gives CDR1 LNHDA, CDR2 SQIVND (reference sequence). CDR3 length: 15 residues. V shed 4 bases and J 2 bases; nucleotides not matched to a gene: 7. The CDR3 sequence: CASSRERGLPYEQYF. The CDR3 DNA follows: TGTGCCAGTAGTAGAGAGCGGGGGCTCCCCTACGAGCAGTACTTC.

This chain connects TRBV11-2 to TRBJ2-7; 10 bases line up with TRBD2. Germline values: CDR1 SGHAT, CDR2 FQNNGV. The CDR3 spans 15 residues. With V trimmed by 4 bases and J by 2 bases, 5 bases remained unmatched. The DNA of the CDR3 is TGTGCCAGCAGCTCCCTAGCGGGGGCCACCTACGAGCAGTACTTC. Residues: CASSSLAGATYEQYF.

V gene TRBV7-6 combines with J gene TRBJ2-3; no firm D call. This CDR3 is 14 amino acids long. Trimming removed 2 bases from V and 3 bases from J, with 9 bases in between. Per the germline V gene, CDR1 is SGHVS and CDR2 is FNYEAQ. For the CDR3, the DNA is TGTGCCAGCAGCTTATTTTGGCCAACAGATACGCAGTATTTT. This sequence encodes CASSLFWPTDTQYF.